One TCR beta chain is described in this entry. This entry belongs to a study of T-cell reconstitution after alpha-beta-depleted transplantation in children. Preparation of the TCRbeta library used unique molecular identifiers. MiXCR was run by TCRdb on the PCR reads, yielding one entry per CDR3 protein. In the table there are 200,000 to 300,000 distinct CDR3 sequences, more than 10% of which are singletons. The germline V gene has CDR1 SGHRS and CDR2 YFSETQ. V was clipped by 0 bases and J by 0 bases, with 13 bases between them. The CDR3 has 16 amino acids. The sequence came from a human donor who donated a stem cell graft to a child with acute lymphoblastic leukemia. The source was PBMCs from the stem cell graft donor, collected from the stem cell graft. V is TRBV5-1 and J is TRBJ2-7, with TRBD1 as a possible D gene (5 bases). CDR3 nucleotides: TGCGCCAGCAGCTTGGGGGCAGGGTCCCACTCCTACGAGCAGTACTTC. Protein product: CASSLGAGSHSYEQYF.